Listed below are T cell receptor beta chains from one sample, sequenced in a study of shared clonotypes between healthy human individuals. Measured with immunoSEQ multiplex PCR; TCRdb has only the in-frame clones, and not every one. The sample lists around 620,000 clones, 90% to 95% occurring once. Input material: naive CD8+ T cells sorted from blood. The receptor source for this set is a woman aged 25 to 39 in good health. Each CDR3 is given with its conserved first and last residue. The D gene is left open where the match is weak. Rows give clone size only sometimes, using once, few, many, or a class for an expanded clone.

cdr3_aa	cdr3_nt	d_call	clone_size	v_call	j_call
CATLWGPRTSGSGRLTYEQYF	TGTGCCACCCTCTGGGGACCGCGGACTAGCGGGAGTGGGAGGCTGACCTACGAGCAGTACTTC	TRBD2	once	TRBV6-7	TRBJ2-7
CASSYSGRSYEQYF	TGTGCCAGCAGCTATAGCGGGAGATCTTACGAGCAGTACTTC	TRBD2	.	TRBV7-9	TRBJ2-7
CSVEGEDRGVYGYTF	TGCAGCGTTGAGGGCGAGGACAGAGGAGTATATGGCTACACCTTC	.	.	TRBV29-1	TRBJ1-2
CASNLGGESIFYF	TGTGCCAGCAACTTAGGGGGAGAGAGTATATTCTACTTC	.	.	TRBV19	TRBJ2-5
CASSPRVNTEAFF	TGTGCCAGCAGTCCTCGGGTTAACACTGAAGCTTTCTTT	.	.	TRBV5-4	TRBJ1-1
CASSSHSGNTIYF	TGTGCCAGTAGCAGTCACTCTGGAAACACCATATATTTT	.	.	TRBV19	TRBJ1-3
CSAVAGGNTIYF	TGCAGCGCCGTCGCAGGAGGGAACACCATATATTTT	.	.	TRBV29-1	TRBJ1-3
CASRTSGRSGELFF	TGTGCCAGCAGGACTAGCGGGAGAAGTGGGGAGCTGTTTTTT	TRBD2	.	TRBV2	TRBJ2-2
CAISVDSDSGNTIYF	TGTGCCATCAGTGTTGACAGCGACTCTGGAAACACCATATATTTT	.	.	TRBV10-3	TRBJ1-3
CASTNRGNGEQYF	TGTGCCAGTACAAACAGGGGAAACGGCGAGCAGTACTTC	TRBD1	once	TRBV7-9	TRBJ2-7
CASSFGTGDRGYEQYF	TGTGCCAGCAGCTTCGGCACAGGGGACAGGGGATACGAGCAGTACTTC	TRBD1	.	TRBV11-2	TRBJ2-7
CASSLNDRGGEKLFF	TGTGCCAGCAGCTTAAATGACAGAGGGGGTGAAAAACTGTTTTTT	.	.	TRBV11-2	TRBJ1-4
CASKPAVALYTGELFF	TGCGCCAGCAAGCCGGCAGTTGCCCTCTACACCGGGGAGCTGTTTTTT	.	.	TRBV4-1	TRBJ2-2